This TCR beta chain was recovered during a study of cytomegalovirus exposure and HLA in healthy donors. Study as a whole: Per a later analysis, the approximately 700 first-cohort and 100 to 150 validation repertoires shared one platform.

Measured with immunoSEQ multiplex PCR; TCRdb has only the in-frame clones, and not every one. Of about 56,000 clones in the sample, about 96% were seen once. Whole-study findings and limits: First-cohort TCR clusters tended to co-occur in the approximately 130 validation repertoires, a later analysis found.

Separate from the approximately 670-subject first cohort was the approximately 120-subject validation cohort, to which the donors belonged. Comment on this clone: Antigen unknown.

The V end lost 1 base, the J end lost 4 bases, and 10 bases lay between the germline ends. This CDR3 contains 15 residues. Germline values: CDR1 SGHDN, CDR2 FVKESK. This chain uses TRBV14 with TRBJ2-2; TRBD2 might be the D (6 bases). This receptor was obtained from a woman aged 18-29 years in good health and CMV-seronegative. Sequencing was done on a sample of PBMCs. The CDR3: CASSQVGLSTGELFF. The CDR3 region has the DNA TGTGCCAGCAGCCAAGTGGGACTGAGCACCGGGGAGCTGTTTTTT. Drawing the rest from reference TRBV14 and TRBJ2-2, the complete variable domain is EAGVTQFPSHSVIEKGQTVTLRCDPISGHDNLYWYRRVMGKEIKFLLHFVKESKQDESGMPNNRFLAERTGGTYSTLKVQPAELEDSGVYFCASSQVGLSTGELFFGEGSRLTVL.